This T cell receptor beta chain is drawn from a study of blood T cell repertoires in COVID-19. Study background: The samples span acute and convalescent COVID-19 from the United States, Italy and Spain. Sources were T cells, B-cell-depleted T cells, or PBMCs; the material itself was cDNA or gDNA.

Trimming removed 2 bases at V and 0 bases at J, with 8 bases between. CDR1 SGHRS and CDR2 YFSETQ come from the germline V gene. The CDR3 is 14 residues long. Authors' analysis steps: Estimation of nucleated cell counts was performed using reference gene primer amplification. The method was immunoSEQ multiplex PCR; TCRdb's version includes in-frame clones alone and lacks a portion of them. V and J calls and clone size are given by that table; D and trimming were obtained from the DNA. Among under 150,000 clones listed, about 82% were seen once. V gene TRBV5-1 combines with J gene TRBJ1-1, with D hard to call. The sample was peripheral blood. The clonotype originates from a woman over 75 with active or convalescent COVID-19. DNA of the CDR3: TGCGCCAGCAGCTTTGGGCGAGTGAACACTGAAGCTTTCTTT. This encodes CASSFGRVNTEAFF.